Listed below are T cell receptor beta chains from one sample, sequenced in a study of CD8+ T cells in alopecia areata. This table comes from immunoSEQ multiplex PCR, and its TCRdb copy is limited to in-frame clones, with some not included. The sample has about 130,000 clones, 49% seen once. The specimen was CD8+ T cells sorted from blood, collected at week 0. These receptors originate from a human donor with alopecia areata. CDR3s include the opening cysteine and the closing phenylalanine or tryptophan. Each record gives: V gene, D gene, clone size, J gene, CDR3 DNA, CDR3 protein. A D gene is named only where the DNA matches it firmly. Clone size is not always given. Where it is, it says once, few, many or a class for expanded clones.

TRBV19	TRBD1	NA	TRBJ2-7	TGTGCCAGTAGCGAGTGGGGACAGGTATCCTACGAGCAGTACTTC	CASSEWGQVSYEQYF
TRBV2	NA	NA	TRBJ2-7	TGTGCCAGCATCGGCAGCACCTACGAGCAGTACTTC	CASIGSTYEQYF
TRBV4-3	NA	NA	TRBJ2-3	TGCGCCAGCAGCCAAGGGGACGTGGGAATAAGCACAGATACGCAGTATTTT	CASSQGDVGISTDTQYF
TRBV2	NA	few	TRBJ2-4	TGTGCCAGCATGGGGTCTGAAAACATTCAGTACTTC	CASMGSENIQYF
TRBV5-6	NA	few	TRBJ1-2	TGTGCCAGCAGATACGCGCCAGCGGATTATGGCTACACCTTC	CASRYAPADYGYTF
TRBV15	TRBD1	NA	TRBJ2-7	TGTGCCACCAGCATGGGACAGGGGGCCTACGAGCAGTACTTC	CATSMGQGAYEQYF
TRBV5-6	TRBD1	few	TRBJ1-6	TGTGCCAGCAGCTTGGCACAGGGGGGCAATTCACCCCTCCACTTT	CASSLAQGGNSPLHF
TRBV15	NA	NA	TRBJ1-2	TGTGCCGCACGGGAGGCGGGAACCTATGGCTACACCTTC	CAAREAGTYGYTF
TRBV6-5	NA	many	TRBJ2-2	TGTGCCAGCAGTTCCGGATACACCGGGGAGCTGTTTTTT	CASSSGYTGELFF
TRBV15	NA	few	TRBJ1-3	TGTGCCACCAGCAGTCCACGGTTGGGAAACACCATATATTTT	CATSSPRLGNTIYF
TRBV9	NA	NA	TRBJ2-5	TGTGCCAGCAGCGGGGGGATCCTCCCCCAAGAGACCCAGTACTTC	CASSGGILPQETQYF
TRBV4-3	NA	NA	TRBJ2-1	TGCGCCAGCAGCAAAGAATGGGGCGATGAGCAGTTCTTC	CASSKEWGDEQFF
TRBV4-3	NA	NA	TRBJ2-1	TGCGCCAGCAGCCATTCGGGAATCCTCAACAATGAGCAGTTCTTC	CASSHSGILNNEQFF
TRBV5-1	NA	once	TRBJ2-7	TGCGCCAGCAGCCAGGGGGGAGAAGACTACGAGCAGTACTTC	CASSQGGEDYEQYF
TRBV27	NA	once	TRBJ1-1	TGTGCCAGCAGTGCCGAGCCGGGACAGAACACTGAAGCTTTCTTT	CASSAEPGQNTEAFF
TRBV15	NA	NA	TRBJ2-7	TGTGCCACCAGCACCCACAACGTCGAGCAGTACTTC	CATSTHNVEQYF
TRBV7-9	TRBD1	few	TRBJ1-1	TGTGCCAGCAGACCGACAGGGGGAGAAACTGAAGCTTTCTTT	CASRPTGGETEAFF
TRBV7-8	TRBD1	NA	TRBJ2-5	TGTGCCAGCAGCATACGGACAGGGCGAGTGGAGACCCAGTACTTC	CASSIRTGRVETQYF
TRBV6-5	TRBD1	NA	TRBJ2-5	TGTGCCAGCAGTTACTGGACAGGCGGCCAAGAGACCCAGTACTTC	CASSYWTGGQETQYF